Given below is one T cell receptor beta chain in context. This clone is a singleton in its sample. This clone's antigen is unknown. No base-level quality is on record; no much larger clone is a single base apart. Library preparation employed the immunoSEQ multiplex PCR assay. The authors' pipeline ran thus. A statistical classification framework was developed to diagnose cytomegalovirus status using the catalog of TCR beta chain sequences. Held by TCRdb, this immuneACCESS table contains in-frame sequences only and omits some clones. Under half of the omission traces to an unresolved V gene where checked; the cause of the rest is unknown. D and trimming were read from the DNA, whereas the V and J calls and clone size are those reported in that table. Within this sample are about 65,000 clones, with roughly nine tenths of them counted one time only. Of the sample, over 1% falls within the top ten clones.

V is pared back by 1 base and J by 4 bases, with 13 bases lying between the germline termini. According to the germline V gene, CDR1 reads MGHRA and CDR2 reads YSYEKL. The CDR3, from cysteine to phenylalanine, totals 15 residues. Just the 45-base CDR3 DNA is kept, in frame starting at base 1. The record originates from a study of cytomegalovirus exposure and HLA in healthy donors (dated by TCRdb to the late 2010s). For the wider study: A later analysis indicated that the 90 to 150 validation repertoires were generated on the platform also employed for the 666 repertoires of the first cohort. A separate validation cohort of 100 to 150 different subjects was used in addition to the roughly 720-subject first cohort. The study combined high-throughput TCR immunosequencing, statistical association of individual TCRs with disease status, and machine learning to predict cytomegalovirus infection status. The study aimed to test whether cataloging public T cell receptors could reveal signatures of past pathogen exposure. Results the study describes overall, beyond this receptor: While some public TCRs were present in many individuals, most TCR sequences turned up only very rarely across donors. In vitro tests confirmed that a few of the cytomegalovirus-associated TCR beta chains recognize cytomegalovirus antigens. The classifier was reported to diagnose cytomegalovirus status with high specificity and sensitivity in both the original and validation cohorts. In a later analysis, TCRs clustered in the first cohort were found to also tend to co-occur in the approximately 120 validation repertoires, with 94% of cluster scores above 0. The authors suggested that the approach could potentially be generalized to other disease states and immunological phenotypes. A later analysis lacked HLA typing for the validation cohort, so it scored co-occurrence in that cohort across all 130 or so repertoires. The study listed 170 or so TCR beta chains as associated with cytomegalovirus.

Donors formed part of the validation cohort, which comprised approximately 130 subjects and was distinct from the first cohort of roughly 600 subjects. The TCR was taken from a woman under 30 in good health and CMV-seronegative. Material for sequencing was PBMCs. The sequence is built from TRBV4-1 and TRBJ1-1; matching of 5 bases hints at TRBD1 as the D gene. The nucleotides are TGCGCCAGCAGCCAAGTGGAGGGGATGGTCACTGAAGCTTTCTTT. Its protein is CASSQVEGMVTEAFF.